The 18 T cell receptor beta chains listed next were all sequenced from one sample in a study of shared clonotypes between healthy human individuals. Profiling relied on immunoSEQ multiplex PCR, and the TCRdb table lists in-frame clones only, not all of them. This table holds approximately 500,000 clones, 81% found once. The sample comprised PBMCs. The origin of the receptors is a woman aged 40 to 49 in good health. Some clones in this sample may be carry-over from other donors' samples.

This clone appeared a single time. The rearrangement uses TRBV7-2 and TRBJ2-1; TRBD2 aligns across 7 bases. The V and J ends lost 5 bases and 5 bases, in that order; junction bases with no gene match: 9. Germline V gives CDR1 SGHTA, CDR2 FQGNSA. This CDR3 has 15 residues. In DNA form, the CDR3 reads TGTGCCAGCAGCGTTTGGGGAGGGCGAGACAATGAGCAGTTCTTC. Protein sequence: CASSVWGGRDNEQFF.

The chain couples TRBV5-1 to TRBJ2-5, with TRBD2 identical over 14 bases. Losses at the gene ends were 0 bases for V and 5 bases for J; bases not matched to a gene: 3. The CDR3 sequence is 16 residues long. CDR1 SGHRS and CDR2 YFSETQ come from the germline V gene. CDR3 nucleotide sequence: TGCGCCAGCAGCTTGGGAGGACTAGCGGGAGGTGAGACCCAGTACTTC. Its translation is CASSLGGLAGGETQYF.

This chain connects TRBV29-1 to TRBJ2-7; a weak D match, TRBD1 (8 bases). CDR3 size: 15 residues. V was shortened by 4 bases and J by 1 base, with 17 bases between the two germline ends. Germline CDR1 and CDR2: SQVTM and ANQGSEA. The CDR3 DNA sequence: TGCAGCGTTGCGGGAGGACAGGGCCGTTCCTACGAGCAGTACTTC. Amino acid sequence: CSVAGGQGRSYEQYF.

J is TRBJ1-5 and V is TRBV30, with D tentatively TRBD1 (5 bases). Germline CDR1 is GTSNPN and CDR2 is SVGIG (reference sequence). The CDR3 loop spans 13 amino acids. The germline V and J ends were trimmed by 0 bases and 8 bases, with 11 bases remaining between them. The chain's CDR3 is CAWSVLGQKPQHF. The CDR3 coding sequence is TGTGCCTGGAGTGTACTGGGGCAAAAGCCCCAGCATTTT.

This clone has only a few counts. V and J are TRBV7-9 and TRBJ1-2; D is possibly TRBD1 (5 bases). Trimming shortened V by 6 bases and J by 7 bases, and 21 bases separated the two germline ends. Germline CDR1 is SEHNR and CDR2 is FQNEAQ (reference sequence). The CDR3 runs 15 residues. The CDR3 DNA reads TGTGCCAGCAGTTATCCGGGCGGCAGGGTAGCTGGCTACACCTTC. The encoded protein is CASSYPGGRVAGYTF.

The V and J genes are TRBV5-4 and TRBJ2-5, with D unresolved. Trimming removed 1 base at V and 8 bases at J, with 6 bases between. This CDR3 spans 11 amino acids. Germline V gene data show CDR1 as SGHNT and CDR2 as YYREEE (reference sequence). The CDR3 sequence: CASSLLGTQYF. The CDR3 nucleotides are TGTGCCAGCAGCTTGTTGGGAACCCAGTACTTC.

This sequence joins TRBV7-8 and TRBJ2-6, with TRBD1 matching over 10 bases. The ends lost 6 bases at V and 1 base at J; junction bases unmatched: 6. This CDR3 contains 17 residues. Germline V gene data show CDR1 as SGHVS and CDR2 as FQNEAQ. CDR3 loop: CASRRQGARSGANVLTF. The DNA of the CDR3 is TGTGCCAGCAGACGACAGGGGGCTAGGTCTGGGGCCAACGTCCTGACTTTC.

The chain carries TRBV6-5 and TRBJ2-5; no firm D call. The CDR3 covers 12 residues. The V end lost 6 bases, the J end lost 5 bases, and 10 bases lay between the germline ends. Germline CDR1 and CDR2: MNHEY and SVGAGI. CDR3 region: CASSPSDETQYF. In nucleotides, the CDR3 is TGTGCCAGCAGCCCCTCAGACGAGACCCAGTACTTC.

The chain joins TRBV5-4 to TRBJ2-7; 8 bases are a match to TRBD1. J gave up 6 bases and V 4 bases, and 9 bases lay outside the gene matches. The CDR3 is made up of 14 amino acids. Germline V gene data show CDR1 as SGHNT and CDR2 as YYREEE (reference sequence). The CDR3 DNA is TGTGCCAGCAGCCAAAGACAGGGGTTATCCGAGCAGTACTTC. It is translated as CASSQRQGLSEQYF.

This chain links TRBV7-9 with TRBJ2-1, with TRBD2 matching over 9 bases. J lost 7 bases, V lost 6 bases, and 7 bases had no gene match. Looked up from germline, CDR1 is SEHNR and CDR2 is FQNEAQ (reference sequence). CDR3 length: 14 amino acids. CDR3 loop: CASRTRTSENEQFF. The CDR3 DNA reads TGTGCCAGCAGGACCCGGACTAGCGAAAATGAGCAGTTCTTC.

This clone was counted once. J is TRBJ2-2 and V is TRBV5-1; 9 positions agree with TRBD1. Trimming took 4 bases from V and 4 from J; bases not matched to a gene: 8. The germline V gene encodes CDR1 SGHRS and CDR2 YFSETQ. CDR3 size: 16 residues. CDR3 in DNA: TGCGCCAGCAGCATCCACAGGGGGCGAGGCACCGGGGAGCTGTTTTTT. Translating gives CASSIHRGRGTGELFF.

The chain combines TRBV28 with TRBJ1-5; D is uncertain. Trimming took off 3 bases at V and 3 bases at J, with 15 bases between the two ends. CDR1 and CDR2 from the germline V gene are MDHEN and SYDVKM. This CDR3 has 16 amino acids. CDR3 region: CASSFEVGVDNQPQHF. The DNA of the CDR3 is TGTGCCAGCAGTTTTGAAGTCGGGGTTGACAATCAGCCCCAGCATTTT.

As regards this clone: The same CDR3 can be traced to other DNA sequences in this sample. J is TRBJ2-5 and V is TRBV15, with D perhaps matching TRBD2 (7 bases). The germline V gene encodes CDR1 LNHNV and CDR2 YYDKDF (reference sequence). The length of the CDR3 is 14 residues. V was shortened by 3 bases and J by 4 bases, with 12 bases between the two germline ends. The CDR3: CATSRPGEGETQYF. CDR3 in DNA: TGTGCCACCAGCAGGCCAGGGGAGGGAGAGACCCAGTACTTC. The full variable domain, in which reference TRBV15 and TRBJ2-5 provide the parts outside the CDR3, is DAMVIQNPRYQVTQFGKPVTLSCSQTLNHNVMYWYQQKSSQAPKLLFHYYDKDFNNEADTPDNFQSRRPNTSFCFLDIRSPGLGDTAMYLCATSRPGEGETQYFGPGTRLLVL.

The chain joins TRBV30 to TRBJ1-1, with 7 bases matching TRBD1. Germline V lookup: CDR1 GTSNPN, CDR2 SVGIG (reference sequence). This CDR3 contains 14 residues. V trimming: 0 bases; J trimming: 7 bases; junction bases outside the gene matches: 8. The chain's CDR3 is CAWSVPRGQNEAFF. The DNA for the CDR3 is TGTGCCTGGAGTGTACCTAGGGGACAGAATGAAGCTTTCTTT.

The chain recombines TRBV28 with TRBJ2-3; D unclear. Deletions cut 4 bases from V and 2 bases from J, with 16 bases between. The CDR3 is made up of 16 amino acids. Germline values: CDR1 MDHEN, CDR2 SYDVKM. In nucleotides, the CDR3 is TGTGCCAGCAGTTCCCCCTTAGGGCAGGCCACAGATACGCAGTATTTT. Residues: CASSSPLGQATDTQYF.

This clone turned up a few times. The chain recombines TRBV2 with TRBJ2-5; TRBD2 is a possible D gene (6 bases). V dropped 4 bases and J dropped 0 bases, with 12 bases sitting between them. The CDR3 loop spans 15 amino acids. Germline loops: CDR1 SNHLY, CDR2 FYNNEI. The CDR3 is CASSGGGFDQETQYF. CDR3 nucleotides: TGTGCCAGCAGTGGTGGAGGGTTCGACCAAGAGACCCAGTACTTC.

This clone was observed a single time. The rearrangement links TRBV28 to TRBJ1-1; D is uncertain. The CDR3 extends over 12 amino acids. Germline V gene data show CDR1 as MDHEN and CDR2 as SYDVKM. V shed 5 bases and J shed 6 bases, with 10 bases lying between them. CDR3 DNA: TGTGCCAGCAGTCCCACATCCGCTGAAGCTTTCTTT. Encoded protein: CASSPTSAEAFF. The variable domain in full, completed from reference TRBV28 and TRBJ1-1, reads DVKVTQSSRYLVKRTGEKVFLECVQDMDHENMFWYRQDPGLGLRLIYFSYDVKMKEKGDIPEGYSVSREKKERFSLILESASTNQTSMYLCASSPTSAEAFFGQGTRLTVV.

Worth noting for this clone: Other DNA variants within this sample encode the same CDR3. The chain is built from TRBV5-1 and TRBJ2-7; tentative D call: TRBD1 (6 bases). CDR3 length: 13 residues. Trimming shortened V by 4 bases and J by 4 bases, and 12 bases separated the two germline ends. Germline V CDR1 and CDR2: SGHRS, YFSETQ. CDR3: CASSPGTTYEQYF. CDR3 DNA: TGCGCCAGCAGCCCCGGGACAACGTACGAGCAGTACTTC.